This TCR beta chain was documented in a study of technical replicates of blood from a few donors (dated by TCRdb to between 2016 and 2019). Comment on this clone: No cognate antigen has been identified for it. The sample holds no much larger clone one base away, and base qualities are not on file.

Library construction relied on the immunoSEQ multiplex PCR assay. The table was pulled from immuneACCESS by TCRdb, which kept in-frame rearrangements only. Such tables lose some clones; where checked, under half of the loss comes from unresolved V genes, and the rest has no known cause. In this sample the table shows tens of thousands of clones, roughly 96% of which occur a single time. Roughly 0.35% of the sample is taken by the ten largest. Spanning cysteine to phenylalanine, the CDR3 consists of 14 amino acids. The retained sequence is limited to the CDR3, 42 bases, with the frame set at the first base. From V the trimming removes 6 bases and from J it removes 5 bases, while the gene matches leave 4 bases of the junction unaccounted for. The germline V gene sets CDR1 to MDHEN and CDR2 to SYDVKM.

Sample: T cells isolated from PBMCs. The rearranged segments are TRBV28 and TRBJ2-2, with TRBD1 matching 9 junction bases. This clonotype was obtained from a human donor in good health. The CDR3 region has the sequence CASRGTGQTGELFF. The DNA sequence reads TGTGCCAGCAGGGGGACAGGGCAAACCGGGGAGCTGTTTTTT.